The following is a TCR beta chain sequence with its context. The antigen remains undetermined. This specimen includes other DNA sequences encoding the same CDR3. This record belongs to a study of shared clonotypes between healthy human individuals. Study summary: Per donor, three plates held CD4 naive cells, three held CD4 memory, two held CD8 naive and one held CD8 memory. Findings and limits, study-wide: Clonotype sharing among donors, it was expected, would be affected by sequencing depth. Sharing across several donors was seen in roughly 5% of naive CD4 clonotypes.

TCRdb's table, derived via immunoSEQ multiplex PCR, lists solely in-frame clones and lacks some. Altogether 2 million to 2.5 million clones are present, roughly 93% being singletons, with the ten largest covering 0.35% to 0.5%. Sequenced sample: naive CD4+ T cells from PBMCs. The subset: CD45RA+ positively selected. The sequence derives from a man aged 18-30 years in good health. Some clones in this sample may be carry-over from other donors' samples.

The CDR3, as DNA: TGCGCCAGCAGCTTGGGGGGGGATCAGCCCCAGCATTTT. Translated, it gives CASSLGGDQPQHF. The rearrangement uses TRBV5-1 and TRBJ1-5, with D possibly matching TRBD1 (5 bases). CDR3 length: 13 residues. The V gene's germline CDR1 is SGHRS and CDR2 YFSETQ. The V end lost 0 bases, the J end lost 5 bases, and 6 bases lay between the germline ends.